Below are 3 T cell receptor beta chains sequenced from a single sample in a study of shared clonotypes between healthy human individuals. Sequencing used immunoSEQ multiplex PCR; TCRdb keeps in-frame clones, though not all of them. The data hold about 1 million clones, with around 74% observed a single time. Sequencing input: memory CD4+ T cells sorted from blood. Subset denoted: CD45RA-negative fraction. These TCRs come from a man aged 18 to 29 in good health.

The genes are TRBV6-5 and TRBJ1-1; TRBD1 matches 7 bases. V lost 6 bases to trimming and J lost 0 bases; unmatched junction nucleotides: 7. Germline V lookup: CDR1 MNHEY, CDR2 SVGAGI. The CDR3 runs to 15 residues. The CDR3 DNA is TGTGCCAGCAGCCGGACAGGAACCCTGAACACTGAAGCTTTCTTT. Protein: CASSRTGTLNTEAFF.

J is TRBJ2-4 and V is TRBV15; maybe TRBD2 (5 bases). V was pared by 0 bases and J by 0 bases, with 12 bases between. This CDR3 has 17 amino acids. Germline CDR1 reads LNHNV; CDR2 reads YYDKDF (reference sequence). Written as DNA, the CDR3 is TGTGCCACCAGCAGAGATCGGGAACAACTAGCCAAAAACATTCAGTACTTC. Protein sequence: CATSRDREQLAKNIQYF.

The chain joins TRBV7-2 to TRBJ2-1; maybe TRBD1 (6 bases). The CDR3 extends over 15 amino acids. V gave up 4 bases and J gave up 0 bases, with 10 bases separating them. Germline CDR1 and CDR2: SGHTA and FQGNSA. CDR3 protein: CASSSSGASYNEQFF. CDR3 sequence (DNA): TGTGCCAGCAGCTCCTCAGGGGCCTCCTACAATGAGCAGTTCTTC.